The 30 T cell receptor beta chains reported below all come from one sample, sequenced in a study of a mutant IDH1 vaccine in newly diagnosed glioma. Produced via immunoSEQ multiplex PCR; TCRdb's table is partial and in-frame only. The table lists around 92,000 clones, 83% of them singletons. The time point is: baseline, week 1 (first vaccination visit). Indicated treatment: pre-vaccination baseline after standard-of-care therapy. Sequencing was performed on PBMCs, taken from a glioma patient treated with radiotherapy, temozolomide or both. These receptors came from a woman in her 50s with glioma.

The chain uses TRBV5-1 and TRBJ2-7; the match to TRBD1 covers 8 bases. Germline CDR1 SGHRS, CDR2 YFSETQ. V was pared by 0 bases and J by 4 bases, with 3 bases of the junction left unmatched. This CDR3 has 14 amino acids. CDR3 region: CASSLGQGLYEQYF. CDR3 nucleotides: TGCGCCAGCAGCTTGGGACAGGGGTTGTACGAGCAGTACTTC.

The chain recombines TRBV10-3 with TRBJ2-1, with 10 bases matching TRBD2. Germline CDR1 is ENHRY and CDR2 is SYGVKD. V lost 9 bases and J lost 8; bases outside the gene matches: 7. This CDR3 contains 13 residues. CDR3 DNA sequence: TGTGCCATGCGACTAGCGGGTGAACATGAGCAGTTCTTC. Encoded protein: CAMRLAGEHEQFF.

In its sample, this clone was seen a few times. The J gene is TRBJ1-2, the V gene TRBV2; unclear D gene. The ends were cut back, 4 bases at V and 2 bases at J, with 5 bases in the middle. Germline CDR1 and CDR2: SNHLY and FYNNEI. The CDR3 is 12 amino acids. The CDR3 DNA follows: TGTGCCAGCAGTGGCAGGAACTATGGCTACACCTTC. Amino acid sequence: CASSGRNYGYTF.

V gene TRBV10-2 combines with J gene TRBJ2-7, with D uncertain. Trimming removed 2 bases from V and 8 bases from J, with 10 bases in between. Germline CDR1 reads WSHSY; CDR2 reads SAAADI. This CDR3 is 12 amino acids long. As DNA, the CDR3 is TGCGCCAGCAGTGAGGTCGGGCAAAAGCAGTACTTC. This encodes CASSEVGQKQYF.

The rearrangement joins TRBV30 to TRBJ1-1; D is undetermined. V lost 5 bases and J 0 bases, leaving 4 bases between the germline ends. This CDR3 contains 11 residues. Germline V gene lookup returns CDR1 GTSNPN and CDR2 SVGIG (reference sequence). The CDR3 loop reads CAWDLNTEAFF. As DNA, the CDR3 is TGTGCCTGGGACCTGAACACTGAAGCTTTCTTT.

This rearrangement joins TRBV19 to TRBJ1-6; TRBD1 aligns across 10 bases. The CDR3 extends over 12 amino acids. CDR1 and CDR2 from the germline V gene are LNHDA and SQIVND (reference sequence). V trimming: 6 bases; J trimming: 15 bases; junction bases outside the gene matches: 5. This CDR3 is CASRGQGLLLHF. DNA for the CDR3: TGTGCCAGTAGGGGACAGGGGCTGCTCCTCCACTTT.

The V call is TRBV2, the J call TRBJ1-1; D not resolved. V lost 0 bases, J lost 1 base, and 6 bases lay in between. The length of the CDR3 is 14 residues. In germline, CDR1 is SNHLY, CDR2 FYNNEI. In nucleotides, the CDR3 is TGTGCCAGCAGTGAAGCGGCGTGGAACACTGAAGCTTTCTTT. Amino acids: CASSEAAWNTEAFF.

V usage is TRBV7-9 and J usage is TRBJ1-2, with TRBD1 as a possible D gene (5 bases). Germline lookup yields CDR1 SEHNR and CDR2 FQNEAQ (reference sequence). The V end lost 4 bases, the J end lost 1 base, and 13 bases lay between the germline ends. CDR3 length: 15 residues. CDR3: CASSWGDGINYGYTF. CDR3 in DNA: TGTGCCAGCAGCTGGGGGGACGGAATTAACTATGGCTACACCTTC.

This clone was detected only once. In DNA form, the CDR3 reads TGCGCCAGCAGCTTGTCGGCAGGGAGGGAGACCCAGTACTTC. Translation: CASSLSAGRETQYF. The V gene is TRBV5-1, the J gene TRBJ2-5; D might be TRBD2 (6 bases). Trimming left V 1 base short and J 5 bases short, with 12 bases between. CDR3 length: 14 amino acids. The germline gives CDR1 SGHRS, CDR2 YFSETQ.

For this clone: Other nucleotide sequences from this sample produce the same CDR3. The chain links TRBV5-1 to TRBJ2-3; the match to TRBD1 covers 7 bases. CDR3 size: 14 residues. CDR1 is SGHRS, CDR2 YFSETQ, per germline. V trimming: 4 bases; J trimming: 1 base; junction bases outside the gene matches: 3. CDR3 bases: TGCGCCAGCAGCCCCGGACAGGGCACAGATACGCAGTATTTT. Amino acid sequence: CASSPGQGTDTQYF.

This chain links TRBV29-1 with TRBJ2-5; 10 positions match TRBD2. CDR1 SQVTM and CDR2 ANQGSEA come from the germline V gene. V shed 4 bases and J 1 base; nucleotides not matched to a gene: 9. This CDR3 has 16 amino acids. The CDR3 DNA reads TGCAGCGTTGTAATCCCTAGCGGGGGTTTCCAAGAGACCCAGTACTTC. Its protein product is CSVVIPSGGFQETQYF.

The J gene is TRBJ1-6, the V gene TRBV6-1; D is unclear. CDR3 length: 13 amino acids. Germline assignment: CDR1 MNHNS and CDR2 SASEGT. V dropped 4 bases and J dropped 12 bases, with 13 bases sitting between them. In DNA form, the CDR3 reads TGTGCCAGCAGTGGGAACAGTGGCGGACCCCTCCACTTT. This translates into CASSGNSGGPLHF.

The rearrangement joins TRBV6-5 to TRBJ1-5; 9 nucleotides align to TRBD1. Germline CDR1 is MNHEY and CDR2 is SVGAGI. CDR3 size: 15 residues. Trimming removed 6 bases from V and 2 bases from J; junction bases left unmatched: 5. The CDR3 coding sequence is TGTGCCAGCAGCACGGACAGGGGCGGCAATCAGCCCCAGCATTTT. Its protein is CASSTDRGGNQPQHF.

The chain recombines TRBV9 with TRBJ1-5; D might be TRBD1 (6 bases). Per the germline V gene, CDR1 is SGDLS and CDR2 is YYNGEE. The CDR3 is 14 amino acids. Trimming stripped 3 bases from V and 6 bases from J, with 13 bases between. The CDR3 loop is CASSAQGGPQPQHF. The CDR3 coding sequence is TGTGCCAGCAGCGCACAGGGAGGTCCTCAGCCCCAGCATTTT.

The chain combines TRBV10-3 with TRBJ2-7; D gene uncertain. The germline V and J ends were trimmed by 3 bases and 8 bases, with 11 bases remaining between them. Germline lookup yields CDR1 ENHRY and CDR2 SYGVKD. The CDR3 contains 12 residues. CDR3 in amino acids: CAISDNSGKQYF. The CDR3 DNA follows: TGTGCCATCAGTGACAATTCTGGCAAGCAGTACTTC.

This rearrangement joins TRBV27 to TRBJ1-6; 9 bases align to TRBD1. Unmatched junction bases numbered 9, after V lost 6 bases and J lost 9 bases. This CDR3 region has 15 residues. CDR1 is MNHEY, CDR2 SMNVEV, per germline (reference sequence). The CDR3 DNA reads as TGTGCCAGCAGCTTCCTACAGGGGGCGAGTTCACCCCTCCACTTT. Translating it yields CASSFLQGASSPLHF.

The rearrangement joins TRBV6-1 to TRBJ2-7, with 7 bases that match TRBD1. The CDR3 runs 11 residues. Germline CDR1 MNHNS, CDR2 SASEGT. Trimming cost V 10 bases and J 3 bases; bases outside gene matches: 3. The CDR3 reads CATGGFYEQYF. In nucleotides, the CDR3 is TGTGCCACAGGGGGTTTCTACGAGCAGTACTTC.

This chain connects TRBV5-1 to TRBJ2-7, with D possibly being TRBD2 (6 bases). The CDR3 extends over 14 amino acids. Per germline, CDR1 SGHRS and CDR2 YFSETQ. The V gene lost 0 bases and the J gene lost 6 bases, with 13 bases spanning the gap. The DNA for the CDR3 is TGCGCCAGCAGCTTGGCCGGGACTGCTGGCGAGCAGTACTTC. Protein sequence: CASSLAGTAGEQYF.

The rearrangement uses TRBV13 and TRBJ1-3; TRBD1 matches at 7 bases. In germline, CDR1 is PRHDT, CDR2 FYEKMQ (reference sequence). The CDR3 runs to 15 residues. With 0 bases clipped from V and 5 bases from J, the junction kept 4 bases outside the gene matches. The CDR3 nucleotides read TGTGCCAGCAGCTTAGGCACAGGGGCAAGAAACACCATATATTTT. Protein product: CASSLGTGARNTIYF.

This sequence joins TRBV10-3 and TRBJ1-4; TRBD1 matches at 9 bases. Germline CDR1 and CDR2: ENHRY and SYGVKD. V gave up 2 bases and J gave up 8 bases; unmatched junction bases: 3. The CDR3 runs to 14 residues. The DNA for the CDR3 is TGTGCCATCAGTGAGGAGACAGGGGGGGAAAAACTGTTTTTT. Translation: CAISEETGGEKLFF.

The chain couples TRBV7-9 to TRBJ1-4; maybe TRBD1 (5 bases). The CDR3 runs to 12 residues. Trimming removed 5 bases from V and 8 bases from J, with 9 bases in between. Germline V CDR1 and CDR2: SEHNR, FQNEAQ (reference sequence). The CDR3 loop is CASSRDEEKLFF. In nucleotides, the CDR3 is TGTGCCAGCAGCCGGGACGAGGAAAAACTGTTTTTT.

In its sample, this clone was seen once. The V call is TRBV5-4, the J call TRBJ2-3; 7 nucleotides agree with TRBD2. This CDR3 spans 15 amino acids. V trimming: 3 bases; J trimming: 1 base; junction bases outside the gene matches: 5. Germline V gives CDR1 SGHNT, CDR2 YYREEE (reference sequence). CDR3 residues: CASSSERGRTDTQYF. CDR3 bases: TGTGCCAGCAGCTCTGAGCGGGGCCGCACAGATACGCAGTATTTT.

This chain uses TRBV2 with TRBJ2-1; TRBD1 might be the D (6 bases). In germline, CDR1 is SNHLY, CDR2 FYNNEI. Trimming removed 7 bases from V and 2 bases from J, with 21 bases in between. The CDR3 is made up of 17 amino acids. DNA of the CDR3: TGTGCCAGCATCTGGGGGCCAGGCTCTATTCCCTACAATGAGCAGTTCTTC. Translating it yields CASIWGPGSIPYNEQFF.

V and J are TRBV7-3 and TRBJ2-6; D is possibly TRBD1 (5 bases). CDR1 SGHTA and CDR2 FQGTGA come from the germline V gene. Trimming cost V 5 bases and J 4 bases, with 6 bases left between them. This CDR3 region has 13 residues. For the CDR3, the DNA is TGTGCCAGCAGCCCAGGGGGGGCCAACGTCCTGACTTTC. Protein product: CASSPGGANVLTF.

The CDR3 loop reads CASSHFDRLTGELFF. The CDR3 DNA is TGCGCCAGCAGCCACTTCGACAGGCTTACCGGGGAGCTGTTTTTT. The chain has TRBV4-1 and TRBJ2-2; tentative D call: TRBD1 (6 bases). CDR1 MGHRA and CDR2 YSYEKL come from the germline V gene. The CDR3 length is 15 residues. V lost 3 bases and J lost 5, with 13 bases in between.

V is TRBV13 and J is TRBJ1-1; D gene unclear. Germline CDR1 and CDR2: PRHDT and FYEKMQ (reference sequence). The CDR3 has 14 amino acids. Trimming took 1 base from V and 1 from J, leaving 7 bases between them. In DNA, the CDR3 is TGTGCCAGCAGCTTAGCACCAGGGAACACTGAAGCTTTCTTT. It is translated as CASSLAPGNTEAFF.

This clone showed up just a few times. This chain connects TRBV19 to TRBJ1-2, with 7 bases matching TRBD1. There are 15 residues in the CDR3. Germline values: CDR1 LNHDA, CDR2 SQIVND (reference sequence). J gave up 5 bases and V 6 bases, and 12 bases lay outside the gene matches. CDR3 sequence: CASSPEGRGYYGYTF. In DNA form, the CDR3 reads TGTGCCAGTAGCCCTGAGGGCAGGGGGTATTATGGCTACACCTTC.

V and J are TRBV5-1 and TRBJ2-5; maybe TRBD1 (7 bases). Germline V lookup: CDR1 SGHRS, CDR2 YFSETQ. V was pared by 0 bases and J by 5 bases, with 17 bases between. This CDR3 spans 16 amino acids. The CDR3 region is CASSLAGGQRHETQYF. The CDR3 DNA is TGCGCCAGCAGCTTGGCCGGGGGACAGAGGCACGAGACCCAGTACTTC.

The table lists this clone with a few counts. This chain links TRBV30 with TRBJ1-1; D unclear. The CDR3 totals 13 residues. CDR1 GTSNPN and CDR2 SVGIG come from the germline V gene (reference sequence). V dropped 0 bases and J dropped 1 base, with 6 bases sitting between them. The CDR3 DNA reads as TGTGCCTGGAGTGTATTGCGGAACACTGAAGCTTTCTTT. It specifies CAWSVLRNTEAFF.

The chain employs TRBV6-6 and TRBJ2-4; either TRBD1 or TRBD2 may fit D (6 bases each). Trimming left V 6 bases short and J 3 bases short, with 15 bases between. The CDR3 has 15 residues. Per germline, CDR1 MNHNY and CDR2 SVGAGI (reference sequence). The CDR3 nucleotides read TGTGCCAGCAGAGAGGGGGGTTCGGACAAAAACATTCAGTACTTC. Encoded protein: CASREGGSDKNIQYF.